The TCR beta chain described here comes from a study of blood T cell repertoires in COVID-19. The overall study: From the United States, Italy and Spain came samples of acute and convalescent COVID-19.

The protocol was immunoSEQ multiplex PCR, while the TCRdb copy is restricted to in-frame clones and leaves out a portion. Among some 150,000 clones, roughly 84% were seen once, and the ten largest hold 5.5% to 8%. V lost 2 bases to trimming and J lost 3 bases; unmatched junction nucleotides: 4. The CDR3 loop spans 17 amino acids. Germline V CDR1 and CDR2: MNHEY, SVGEGT. V and J are TRBV6-2 or TRBV6-3 and TRBJ2-2, with TRBD2 identical over 12 bases. This TCR derives from a woman aged 50 to 65 in a cohort sampled during active or convalescent COVID-19. Sequencing was performed on peripheral blood. CDR3 residues: CASSYTTSGGYTGELFF. The CDR3 DNA is TGTGCCAGCAGTTACACCACTAGCGGGGGGTACACCGGGGAGCTGTTTTTT.